The clone carrying this T cell receptor (beta chain) was counted only a few times. This sample was taken from a study of cytomegalovirus exposure and HLA in healthy donors. Healthy individuals who donated bone marrow served as the donors. Donors had nominal health at sampling but likely had unrecorded immune exposures. PCR employed 60 Vbeta and 13 Jbeta primers. This table comes from immunoSEQ multiplex PCR, and its TCRdb copy is limited to in-frame clones, with some not included. There are tens of thousands of clones in the sample; around 70% occur only once, and more than 12% lies in the top ten. Trimming pared 7 bases from V and 0 bases from J, leaving 18 bases between. The length of the CDR3 is 16 residues. CDR1 is SNHLY and CDR2 is FYNNEI in the germline V gene.

The specimen was PBMCs. This TCR was sampled from a woman between 50 and 59 years old in good health and CMV-seropositive. This chain links TRBV2 with TRBJ1-2; a weak D match, TRBD1 (6 bases). CDR3 nucleotides: TGTGCCAGCATGAGGGGGGGACTGGAATCTAACTATGGCTACACCTTC. It translates to CASMRGGLESNYGYTF.